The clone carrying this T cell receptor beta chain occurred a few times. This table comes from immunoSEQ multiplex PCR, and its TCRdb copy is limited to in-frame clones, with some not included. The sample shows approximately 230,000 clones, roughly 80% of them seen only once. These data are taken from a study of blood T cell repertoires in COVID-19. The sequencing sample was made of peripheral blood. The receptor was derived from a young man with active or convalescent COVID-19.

CDR3 nucleotide sequence: TGTGCCAGCAGCTTGGCCGGGGGGGCGCGGGAGCCCCAGCATTTT. This gives the protein CASSLAGGAREPQHF. This chain uses TRBV5-6 with TRBJ1-5, with a tentative D call TRBD1 (6 bases). With 0 bases removed from V and 8 bases from J, the gap between germline ends came to 15 bases. The CDR3 is 15 residues long. The germline V gene has CDR1 SGHDT and CDR2 YYEEEE.